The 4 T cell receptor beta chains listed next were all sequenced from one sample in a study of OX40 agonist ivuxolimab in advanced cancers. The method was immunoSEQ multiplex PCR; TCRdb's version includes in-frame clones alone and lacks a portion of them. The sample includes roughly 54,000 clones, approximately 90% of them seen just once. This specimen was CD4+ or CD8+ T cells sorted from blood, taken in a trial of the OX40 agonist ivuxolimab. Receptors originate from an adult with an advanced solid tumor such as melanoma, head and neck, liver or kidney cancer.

The CDR3 nucleotides read TGTGCCTGGCAGGTTTCGCATACGCAGTATTTT. Its protein product is CAWQVSHTQYF. The rearrangement links TRBV30 to TRBJ2-3; D is unresolved. This CDR3 region has 11 residues. Germline V gene sequence: CDR1 GTSNPN, CDR2 SVGIG (reference sequence). V lost 5 bases and J lost 7, with 10 bases in between. Full variable domain (outside the CDR3, taken from reference TRBV30 and TRBJ2-3): SQTIHQWPATLVQPVGSPLSLECTVEGTSNPNLYWYRQAAGRGLQLLFYSVGIGQISSEVPQNLSASRPQDRQFILSSKKLLLSDSGFYLCAWQVSHTQYFGPGTRLTVL.

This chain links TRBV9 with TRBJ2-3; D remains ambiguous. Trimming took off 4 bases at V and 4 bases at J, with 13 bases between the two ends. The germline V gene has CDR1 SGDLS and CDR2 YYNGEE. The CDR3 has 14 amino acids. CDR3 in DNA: TGTGCCAGCAGCTTCGCTACCCGGGCAGATACGCAGTATTTT. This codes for CASSFATRADTQYF.

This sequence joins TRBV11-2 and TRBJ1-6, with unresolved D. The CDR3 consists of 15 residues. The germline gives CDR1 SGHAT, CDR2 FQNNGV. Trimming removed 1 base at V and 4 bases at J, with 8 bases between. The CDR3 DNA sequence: TGTGCCAGCAGCTTAGCGTCAGATTATAATTCACCCCTCCACTTT. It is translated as CASSLASDYNSPLHF.

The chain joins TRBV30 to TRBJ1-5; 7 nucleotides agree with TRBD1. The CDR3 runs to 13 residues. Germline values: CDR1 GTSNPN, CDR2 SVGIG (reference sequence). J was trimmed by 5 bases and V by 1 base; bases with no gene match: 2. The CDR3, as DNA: TGTGCCTGGAGTGGACAGGGTTATCAGCCCCAGCATTTT. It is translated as CAWSGQGYQPQHF.